This TCR beta chain was retrieved from a study of CD8+ T cells in alopecia areata. This clone was seen only once. CDR3 size: 14 residues. V was cut by 7 bases and J by 4 bases, with 16 bases left in between. The germline V gene has CDR1 MDHEN and CDR2 SYDVKM. The sequencing template was cDNA reverse transcribed from extracted RNA. The repertoire was sequenced with immunoSEQ multiplex PCR; TCRdb's copy has only in-frame clones and lacks some. The sample lists roughly 150,000 clones; around 55% were seen once. Collection of lesional scalp punch biopsies and peripheral blood was performed in alopecia areata patients. CD4+ and CD8+ T cells were sorted from PBMCs.

The clonotype was recovered from a human donor with alopecia areata. This specimen was CD8+ T cells sorted from blood, taken at week 0. The chain combines TRBV28 with TRBJ1-2; D gene ambiguous. The CDR3 loop is CASTQGDGRYGYTF. The CDR3 coding sequence is TGTGCCAGCACCCAAGGTGACGGTCGCTATGGCTACACCTTC.